This T cell receptor beta chain was recovered during a study of a mutant IDH1 vaccine in newly diagnosed glioma. Study as a whole: Treatment recipients were roughly 62% male and around 40% female, and their mean age was roughly 44 years.

As concerns this clone: No antigen is known for it.

Noted time point: week 35, safety follow-up. Every vaccine dose comprised 300 ug of mutant IDH1 20-mer peptide plus topical imiquimod. Unmatched junction bases numbered 3, after V lost 4 bases and J lost 5 bases. The CDR3 totals 13 residues. In germline, CDR1 is SGHRS, CDR2 YFSETQ. Sequencing was performed with immunoSEQ multiplex PCR; in TCRdb, only in-frame clones are kept and a portion is missing. The table lists about 60,000 clones, about nine tenths of them singletons. The specimen comprised PBMCs, sampled from a glioma patient whose treatment included an IDH1 peptide vaccine. The sequence was collected from a man aged 35 to 55 with glioma. The chain employs TRBV5-1 and TRBJ1-2; 9 nucleotides align to TRBD1. The CDR3 spells CASSEQGAYGYTF. CDR3 sequence (DNA): TGCGCCAGCAGCGAACAGGGGGCTTATGGCTACACCTTC.